This T cell receptor beta chain was sequenced during a study of brain metastases from non-small cell lung cancer. The germline V gene has CDR1 SGHDN and CDR2 FVKESK. V lost 1 base and J lost 1, with 9 bases in between. CDR3 length equals 15 residues. Repertoires were generated with immunoSEQ multiplex PCR, while TCRdb's copy carries only in-frame clones and drops some. The top ten hold about 19% of the sample, which has more than 1,500 clones, 86% seen once. Study-wide results and caveats: Metastases had sparse T cells but largely shared repertoires with primaries. Expanded T-cell clones appeared in approximately 64% of brain metastases over primaries. Fewer infiltrating T cells were found in brain metastases than primaries.

Remarks on this clone: Antigen unknown.

This TCR was recovered from a donor at least 40 years old with non-small cell lung cancer. The rearrangement links TRBV14 to TRBJ2-3; D ambiguous. Sequenced material: primary lung tumor tissue. CDR3 coding DNA: TGTGCCAGCAGCCAAGCGACCGGCCGCACAGATACGCAGTATTTT. This gives the protein CASSQATGRTDTQYF.